A selection of T cell receptor beta chains follows, all from one sample in a study of blood T cell repertoires in COVID-19. This table comes from immunoSEQ multiplex PCR, and its TCRdb copy is limited to in-frame clones, with some not included. Altogether 300,000 to 450,000 clones are present, over 75% being singletons, with the ten largest covering 1% to 1.5%. Sequenced: PBMCs or T cells enriched from blood (not recorded which). The source is a young man who had recovered from COVID-19. Both conserved end residues are part of each CDR3. Each record gives: V gene, J gene, CDR3 protein.

V: TRBV9; J: TRBJ1-3; CDR3: CASSEGSGQGSGNTIYF
V: TRBV5-4; J: TRBJ1-4; CDR3: CASSSEQGAREKLFF
V: TRBV11-2; J: TRBJ2-5; CDR3: CASSPRLVSGETQYF
V: TRBV27; J: TRBJ2-1; CDR3: CASSPRTSPTPYNEQFF
V: TRBV6-1; J: TRBJ1-2; CDR3: CASSEDPGLSRGGYTF
V: TRBV19; J: TRBJ1-2; CDR3: CASSSGDRAYGYTF
V: TRBV5-1; J: TRBJ2-2; CDR3: CASSLFGGGELFF
V: TRBV9; J: TRBJ2-5; CDR3: CASSPITGGQETQYF
V: TRBV28; J: TRBJ2-1; CDR3: CASRLQGIYNEQFF
V: TRBV11-2; J: TRBJ2-5; CDR3: CASSSLQGAQRETQYF
V: TRBV3-1/TRBV3-2; J: TRBJ1-5; CDR3: CASSQGRSRAAGGPQHF
V: TRBV7-9; J: TRBJ2-3; CDR3: CASSSSVDTQYF
V: TRBV11-3; J: TRBJ2-1; CDR3: CASSLDRDEQFF
V: TRBV2; J: TRBJ2-1; CDR3: CASSDAFGQFF
V: TRBV2; J: TRBJ1-1; CDR3: CASRITGGAGDTEAFF
V: TRBV11-2; J: TRBJ2-4; CDR3: CASSLGGAKNIQYF
V: TRBV9; J: TRBJ1-6; CDR3: CASSLRQDSNSPLHF
V: TRBV6-2/TRBV6-3; J: TRBJ2-6; CDR3: CASSHTGGNSGANVLTF
V: TRBV7-9; J: TRBJ2-7; CDR3: CASSLVGGSGTANKGQYF
V: TRBV29-1; J: TRBJ1-2; CDR3: CSVALAILQGDYGYTF
V: TRBV19; J: TRBJ2-1; CDR3: CASQDRAYNEQFF
V: TRBV7-6; J: TRBJ2-7; CDR3: CASSTKGQGAYEQYF
V: TRBV30; J: TRBJ1-6; CDR3: CAWGQGKPLHF
V: TRBV7-9; J: TRBJ1-5; CDR3: CASSLGQQDSNQPQHF
V: TRBV18; J: TRBJ1-4; CDR3: CASFFSGGNNEKLFF
V: TRBV14; J: TRBJ1-2; CDR3: CASSQEYHGYTF
V: TRBV30; J: TRBJ2-3; CDR3: CAWTTGTSVGTDTQYF
V: TRBV12-5; J: TRBJ1-1; CDR3: CASGLQGGGNTEAFF
V: TRBV4-3; J: TRBJ2-5; CDR3: CASSQELAPKETQYF
V: TRBV7-3; J: TRBJ2-5; CDR3: CASSLGRGWQETQYF
V: TRBV10-3; J: TRBJ1-1; CDR3: CATTGVNTEAFF
V: TRBV27; J: TRBJ1-3; CDR3: CASSLQAGSGNTIYF
V: TRBV29-1; J: TRBJ1-4; CDR3: CSVAVGGSKNNEKLFF
V: TRBV9; J: TRBJ1-4; CDR3: CASSVQGSTNEKLFF
V: TRBV19; J: TRBJ1-2; CDR3: CASSIGRTGTGYTF
V: TRBV27; J: TRBJ1-1; CDR3: CASMPQGALNTEAFF
V: TRBV5-5; J: TRBJ2-5; CDR3: CASSLGTTETQYF
V: TRBV6-5; J: TRBJ1-6; CDR3: CASSFHRGDNSPLHF
V: TRBV6-6; J: TRBJ2-7; CDR3: CASSTRDREYEQYF
V: TRBV7-6; J: TRBJ2-3; CDR3: CASSLEGAGGLQYF